The sequence of this TCR beta chain was determined in a study of tumor-infiltrating lymphocytes in oesophageal squamous cell carcinoma. By its share, this clonotype is medium-sized. TCRdb processed the PCR reads anew with MiXCR; each CDR3 protein has one entry. The sample comprises roughly 17,000 distinct CDR3 sequences, around 48% of which are singletons, and less than 45% rests with the top ten. Germline-derived CDR1 and CDR2 are SGHVS and FQNEAQ. With 0 bases removed from V and 1 base from J, the gap between germline ends came to 14 bases. CDR3 length: 17 amino acids. The chain has TRBV7-8 and TRBJ2-3, with a weak D call TRBD2 (5 bases). The sample consisted of normal esophageal tissue next to the tumor. The TCR originated in a female donor with esophageal squamous cell carcinoma. The CDR3 DNA sequence: TGTGCCAGCAGCTTAGCCGTAGCAGGAGCGGGCACAGATACGCAGTATTTT. Its protein product is CASSLAVAGAGTDTQYF.